The T cell receptor (beta chain) under discussion was sequenced for a study of identical twins listed by TCRdb under 2016. Regarding the study in general: TCR alpha and beta repertoires from monozygotic twins, unrelated adults of various ages and cord blood were deep-sequenced to test whether fetal clonotypes persist. To rule out contamination, replicate twin experiments were performed at different times with different library preparation protocols. Broader findings and caveats from the paper: A weaker excess of twin sharing was found in beta out-of-frame sequences because the signal-to-noise ratio was lowered by fewer shared sequences. Zero-insertion analyses could be partly confounded by invariant T cells such as MAIT and iNKT, though diverse VJ usage argued against such confounding for most clonotypes. In monozygotic twins, recombination models systematically underestimated out-of-frame TCR alpha sharing, but the models matched the sharing seen between unrelated individuals. Fewer insertions were carried by abundant cord blood beta clonotypes, a similar but weaker trend appeared in young adult naive repertoires, and no such trend appeared in memory repertoires. Because the same donors could not be followed over many years, the conclusions depended on cross-sectional statistical analysis. Compared with coincidental sharing between unrelated individuals, out-of-frame TCR alpha sequences shared between twins had an excess of sequences with low generation probability.

Every donor in the study was a healthy Caucasian. Three pairs of female monozygotic twins, all aged about 18 to 29 years, made up the twin cohort. Peripheral blood mononuclear cells were the source from which RNA for the TCR libraries was isolated. This clonotype has a count of ten or more. Its antigen is still unknown. It has no much larger one-base neighbor in the sample; base qualities were not kept. The receptor library was made with 5' RACE. This sample was sequenced with an Illumina HiSeq 2000. A universal primer binding site was added through template switching, and the final cDNA carried a unique molecular identifier so that TCR cDNA molecules could be counted accurately. Specific primers in the conserved constant-segment region were used to synthesize first-strand cDNA for the TCR alpha and beta chains. Each cDNA library was double barcoded, with a SMART-Mk sample barcode plus Illumina barcodes, to control for contamination. TruSeq adapter sequences, together with Illumina sample barcodes, were added in two successive PCR steps. Sequencing of the TCR alpha and beta cDNA libraries was done on the Illumina HiSeq platform using custom primers. The study's own analysis went as follows. MiGEC was used to process raw reads and extract unique molecular identifiers, and MiXCR was used to find CDR3 positions. Recombination models were inferred per individual with the repgenHMM and IGoR tools using an EM algorithm. Shared clonotype analysis was performed with the tcR package in R, normalizing sharing by the product of cloneset sizes. To study raw recombination free of thymic and clonal selection effects, out-of-frame nonproductive sequences were analyzed. The raw public reads went through TCRdb reprocessing: fastp at Q25, MiXCR clone calling, in-frame beta chains kept. Every CDR3 protein is listed once, alongside the most common genes and DNA of its rows. The V and J calls and clone size come from TCRdb's table, not from the authors' own analysis. This sample holds 750,000 to 950,000 distinct CDR3 sequences; roughly 12% were observed only once. The ten biggest clones cover about 1.5% of the sample.

The CDR3 spans 14 residues, from the cysteine through the phenylalanine. Only CDR3 DNA is held: 42 bases, read in frame from base 1. According to the germline V gene, CDR1 reads SGHRS and CDR2 reads YFSETQ. Relative to germline, V is 2 bases shorter and J is 0 bases shorter, with 8 bases between their ends. These data also featured in a second study, about yellow fever vaccine responses in identical twins. The second investigation adds: The authors reported that the T cell response to vaccination in identical twins appeared partly convergent and partly personalized. In the study, vaccine-responding T cell clones were precisely tracked in identical twins.

This receptor was taken from a woman younger than 35 in good health. Here the chain combines TRBV5-1 and TRBJ1-2; no D gene can be assigned with confidence. Sample: PBMCs. The CDR3 protein: CASSFGDTNYGYTF. In nucleotides, the sequence is TGCGCCAGCAGCTTCGGCGATACTAACTATGGCTACACCTTC.